This T cell receptor beta chain was retrieved from a study of blood T cells in healthy people across ages. The CDR3 sequence is 15 residues long. The V segment lost 3 bases and the J segment 12 bases; nucleotides outside the gene matches: 6. Germline V gene sequence: CDR1 MNHEY, CDR2 SVGAGI. Using a J-beta primer mix together with a sample-barcoded 5' primer, a second PCR was run for about 6 to 12 cycles. Each cDNA molecule, via a template-switch adaptor with 12 random nucleotides, was tagged. Using its own MiXCR run on the 5' RACE reads, TCRdb lists one record per CDR3 protein. This table has around 2 million distinct CDR3 sequences, roughly two fifths appearing once.

Material: blood. The TCR was taken from a human donor in good health. This chain links TRBV6-5 with TRBJ2-1; 15 positions agree with TRBD2. This CDR3 reads CASSYGTSGGWGQFF. As DNA, the CDR3 is TGTGCCAGCAGTTATGGGACTAGCGGGGGGTGGGGGCAGTTCTTC.